This T cell receptor (beta chain) was documented in a study of T cell changes during pregnancy in multiple sclerosis. TCRdb keeps only in-frame clones here, not all; method: immunoSEQ multiplex PCR. The table has nearly 20,000 clones, roughly 90% seen once. Per germline, CDR1 SGHAT and CDR2 FQDESV (reference sequence). The CDR3 totals 14 residues. The V and J ends lost 1 base and 2 bases, in that order; junction bases with no gene match: 0. The specimen was CD8+ T cells from peripheral blood mononuclear cells, collected in the third trimester of pregnancy. The chain carries TRBV11-1 and TRBJ2-7, with 9 positions matching TRBD1. This sequence originates from a female donor in good health, enrolled as a control in a pregnancy study. The chain's CDR3 is CASSLGTGAYEQYF. The CDR3 nucleotides read TGTGCCAGCAGCTTAGGGACAGGGGCCTACGAGCAGTACTTC.